A selection of T cell receptor beta chains follows, all from one sample in a study of T cell responses to AZD1222 COVID-19 vaccine. Clones were sequenced by immunoSEQ multiplex PCR, and TCRdb holds only the in-frame ones, with some missing. The sample contains around 140,000 clones, 80% to 95% of which appear only once. Sequencing was performed on peripheral blood, taken on day 0 of AZD1222 vaccination. These receptors all come from an adult in good health. CDR3s include the opening cysteine and the closing phenylalanine or tryptophan. D genes are given only for firm matches. The listing skips clone size in some rows; elsewhere it reads once, few, many or a size class.

DNA: TGCGCCAGCAGCTGGCGGACAGACTATGGCTACACCTTC
CDR3: CASSWRTDYGYTF
size: once
J: TRBJ1-2
D: -
V: TRBV5-1

DNA: TGTGCCAGCAGCTTAGGACAGGGCGCCCACAATGAGCAGTTCTTC
CDR3: CASSLGQGAHNEQFF
size: -
J: TRBJ2-1
D: TRBD1
V: TRBV7-9

DNA: TGTGCCAGCAGCCTCGGGGGGAGCTCCTACGAGCAGTACTTC
CDR3: CASSLGGSSYEQYF
size: -
J: TRBJ2-7
D: TRBD2
V: TRBV27

DNA: TGTGCCAGCAGCCCAAGACTAGCGGGAGAGTATGAGCAGTTCTTC
CDR3: CASSPRLAGEYEQFF
size: -
J: TRBJ2-1
D: TRBD2
V: TRBV5-4

DNA: TGCAGTGCCATCAGGGGCACTGAAGCTTTCTTT
CDR3: CSAIRGTEAFF
size: -
J: TRBJ1-1
D: -
V: TRBV20-1

DNA: TGTGCCAGCAGTTGGGGTACTGGAAACACCATATATTTT
CDR3: CASSWGTGNTIYF
size: -
J: TRBJ1-3
D: -
V: TRBV2

DNA: TGTGCCAGCAGCACCGGACTAGCGGGAGTGATCACCGGGGAGCTGTTTTTT
CDR3: CASSTGLAGVITGELFF
size: -
J: TRBJ2-2
D: TRBD2
V: TRBV7-9

DNA: TGTGCCAGCAGCCCCCCCCTGACGCTGTTGGACACTGAAGCTTTCTTT
CDR3: CASSPPLTLLDTEAFF
size: -
J: TRBJ1-1
D: -
V: TRBV5-5

DNA: TGTGCCAGCAGCGTGACTAGCGGGTTTTACAATGAGCAGTTCTTC
CDR3: CASSVTSGFYNEQFF
size: -
J: TRBJ2-1
D: TRBD2
V: TRBV9

DNA: TGTGCCAGCAGCTCGGACAGGGATCAGCCCCAGCATTTT
CDR3: CASSSDRDQPQHF
size: -
J: TRBJ1-5
D: TRBD1
V: TRBV7-3

DNA: TGTGCCAGCAGCTTGGTTTCCGGGAGGGCCGGGAATGAGCAGTTCTTC
CDR3: CASSLVSGRAGNEQFF
size: -
J: TRBJ2-1
D: TRBD2
V: TRBV11-2

DNA: TGTGCCAGCAGTTATGGCGAAGGGCAGATGGATTCACCCCTCCACTTT
CDR3: CASSYGEGQMDSPLHF
size: -
J: TRBJ1-6
D: -
V: TRBV6-5

DNA: TGTGCCAGCAGTCCAGACGGCACAGATACGCAGTATTTT
CDR3: CASSPDGTDTQYF
size: -
J: TRBJ2-3
D: -
V: TRBV7-9

DNA: TGTGCCAGCTCAGGGACTAGCGGAGCCTACGAGCAGTACTTC
CDR3: CASSGTSGAYEQYF
size: -
J: TRBJ2-7
D: TRBD2
V: TRBV18

DNA: TGCAGCGTCGGACAGGGGGAAGAAAAACTGTTTTTT
CDR3: CSVGQGEEKLFF
size: -
J: TRBJ1-4
D: TRBD1
V: TRBV29-1

DNA: TGTGCCAGCAGCTTTAGTGGGGCTAGCGGGAGGGCCGAGTTCTTC
CDR3: CASSFSGASGRAEFF
size: -
J: TRBJ2-1
D: TRBD2
V: TRBV7-3

DNA: TGTGCCAGCAATAGTGGTACCGATACAACCACCGGGGAGCTGTTTTTT
CDR3: CASNSGTDTTTGELFF
size: -
J: TRBJ2-2
D: -
V: TRBV2

DNA: TGTGCCAGCAGCCCGGGACAGGGTAATGAAAAACTGTTTTTT
CDR3: CASSPGQGNEKLFF
size: -
J: TRBJ1-4
D: TRBD1
V: TRBV6-5

DNA: TGTGCCAGCAGCCAAGATCAGGGGGCTGGGGCCAACGTCCTGACTTTC
CDR3: CASSQDQGAGANVLTF
size: few
J: TRBJ2-6
D: TRBD1
V: TRBV4-2

DNA: TGCGCCAGCAGCTTTCAACCCAGGCTGGTGAACACTGAAGCTTTCTTT
CDR3: CASSFQPRLVNTEAFF
size: -
J: TRBJ1-1
D: -
V: TRBV5-1

DNA: TGTGCCTGGAGTGTGATGAGGGAGCAGTACTTC
CDR3: CAWSVMREQYF
size: -
J: TRBJ2-7
D: -
V: TRBV30

DNA: TGTGCCAGCGGGGCTGGCGCAGGGGCTCCGAACACTGAAGCTTTCTTT
CDR3: CASGAGAGAPNTEAFF
size: -
J: TRBJ1-1
D: -
V: TRBV9

DNA: TGTGCCAGCAGCCCGGGACAGGGGAGGGGGACTGAAGCTTTCTTT
CDR3: CASSPGQGRGTEAFF
size: -
J: TRBJ1-1
D: TRBD1
V: TRBV5-4